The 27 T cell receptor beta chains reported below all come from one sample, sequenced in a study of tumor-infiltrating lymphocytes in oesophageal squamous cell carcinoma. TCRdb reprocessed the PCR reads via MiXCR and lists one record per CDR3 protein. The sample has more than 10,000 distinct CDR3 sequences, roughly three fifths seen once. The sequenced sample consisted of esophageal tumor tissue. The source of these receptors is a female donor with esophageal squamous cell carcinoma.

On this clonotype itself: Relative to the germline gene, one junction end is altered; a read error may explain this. CDR3 protein: CASSEGREGYEQYF. The CDR3 DNA is TGTGCCAGCAGCGAAGGCCGCGAGGGCTACGAGCAGTACTTC. The rearrangement joins TRBV6-1 to TRBJ2-3; possibly TRBD2 for D (5 bases). The DNA end is a closer match to TRBJ2-7, so the J assignment may be wrong. CDR3 length: 14 residues. Germline CDR1 MNHNS, CDR2 SASEGT.

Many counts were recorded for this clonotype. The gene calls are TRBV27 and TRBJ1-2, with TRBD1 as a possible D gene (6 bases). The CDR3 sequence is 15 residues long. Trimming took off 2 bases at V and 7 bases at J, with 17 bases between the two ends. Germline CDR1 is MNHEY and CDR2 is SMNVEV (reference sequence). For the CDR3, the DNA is TGTGCCAGCAGTTTACTGGGGGCCGGGGTGGCTGGCTACACCTTC. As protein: CASSLLGAGVAGYTF.

The CDR3 protein is CASSMRLSTDTQYF. The CDR3 region has the DNA TGTGCCAGCAGCATGAGGTTGTCCACAGATACGCAGTATTTT. J is TRBJ2-3 and V is TRBV7-6; D is undetermined. Trimming stripped 5 bases from V and 2 bases from J, with 11 bases between. CDR3 length: 14 amino acids. Looked up from germline, CDR1 is SGHVS and CDR2 is FNYEAQ.

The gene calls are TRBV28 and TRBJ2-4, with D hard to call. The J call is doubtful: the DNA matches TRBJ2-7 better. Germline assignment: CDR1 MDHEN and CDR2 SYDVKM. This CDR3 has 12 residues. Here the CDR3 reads CASRGVTYEQYF. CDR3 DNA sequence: TGTGCCAGCAGAGGAGTTACCTACGAGCAGTACTTC.

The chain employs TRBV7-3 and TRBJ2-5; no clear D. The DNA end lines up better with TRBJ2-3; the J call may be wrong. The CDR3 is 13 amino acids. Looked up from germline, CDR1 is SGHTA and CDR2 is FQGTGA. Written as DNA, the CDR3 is TGTGCCAGCAGCTTAGTCACCACAGATACGCAGTATTTT. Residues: CASSLVTTDTQYF.

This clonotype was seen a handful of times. The CDR3 here is CASRGTGGFYGYTF. For the CDR3, the DNA is TGTGCCAGCAGAGGGACAGGGGGCTTCTATGGCTACACCTTC. The chain has TRBV6-5 and TRBJ1-2; 12 bases map to TRBD1. Germline CDR1 and CDR2: MNHEY and SVGAGI. After removal of 6 bases from V and 4 bases from J, the junction contained 3 bases not matched to a gene. The length of the CDR3 is 14 residues.

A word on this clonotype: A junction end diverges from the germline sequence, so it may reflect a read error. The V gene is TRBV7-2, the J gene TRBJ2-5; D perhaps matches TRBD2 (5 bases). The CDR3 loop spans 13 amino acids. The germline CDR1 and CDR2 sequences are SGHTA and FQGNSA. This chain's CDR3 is CASSLAIAGELYF. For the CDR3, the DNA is TGTGCCAGCAGCTTAGCGATCGCCGGGGAGCTGTATTTT.

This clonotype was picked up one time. CDR3 sequence (DNA): TGTGCCAGCAGTTACGCCCCGGACACTTCGCAGCCCCAGCATTTT. This codes for CASSYAPDTSQPQHF. The genes are TRBV6-5 and TRBJ1-5, with D possibly TRBD1 on 5 matching bases. Trimming shortened V by 2 bases and J by 7 bases, and 15 bases separated the two germline ends. The CDR3 sequence is 15 residues long. Germline CDR1 MNHEY, CDR2 SVGAGI.

The CDR3 loop is CASSYPYCTSTDTQYF. The CDR3 DNA is TGTGCCAGCAGTTACCCTTACTGCACTAGCACAGATACGCAGTATTTT. V usage is TRBV6-2 or TRBV6-3 and J usage is TRBJ2-3; D uncertain. Germline CDR1 MNHEY, CDR2 SVGEGT. Trimming stripped 2 bases from V and 0 bases from J, with 12 bases between. There are 16 residues in the CDR3.

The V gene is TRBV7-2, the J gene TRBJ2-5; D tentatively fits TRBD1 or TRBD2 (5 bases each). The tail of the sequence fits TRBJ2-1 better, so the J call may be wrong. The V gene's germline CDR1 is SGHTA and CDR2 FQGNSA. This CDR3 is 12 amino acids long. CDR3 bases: TGTGCCAGCAGCGTGGGGACCAATGAGCAGTTCTTC. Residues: CASSVGTNEQFF.

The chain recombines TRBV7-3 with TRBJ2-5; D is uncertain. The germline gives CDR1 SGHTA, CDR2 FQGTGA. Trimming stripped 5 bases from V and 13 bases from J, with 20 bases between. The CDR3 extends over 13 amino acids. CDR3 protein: CASSVWHGAQRYF. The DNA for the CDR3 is TGTGCCAGCAGCGTATGGCACGGAGCCCAGCGGTACTTC.

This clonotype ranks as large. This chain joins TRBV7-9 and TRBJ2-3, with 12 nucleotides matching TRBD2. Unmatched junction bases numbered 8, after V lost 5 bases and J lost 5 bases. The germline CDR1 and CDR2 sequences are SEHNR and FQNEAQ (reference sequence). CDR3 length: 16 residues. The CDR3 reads CASSAPPGLAGDTQYF. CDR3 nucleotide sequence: TGTGCCAGCAGCGCCCCACCGGGACTAGCGGGAGATACGCAGTATTTT.

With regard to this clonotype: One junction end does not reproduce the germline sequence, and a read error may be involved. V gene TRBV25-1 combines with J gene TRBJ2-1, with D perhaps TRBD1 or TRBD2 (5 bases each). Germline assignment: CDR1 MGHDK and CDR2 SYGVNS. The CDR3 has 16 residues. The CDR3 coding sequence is TGTGCCAGCAGTGAATATGGGACGGAATATAATTCACCCCTCCACTTC. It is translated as CASSEYGTEYNSPLHF.

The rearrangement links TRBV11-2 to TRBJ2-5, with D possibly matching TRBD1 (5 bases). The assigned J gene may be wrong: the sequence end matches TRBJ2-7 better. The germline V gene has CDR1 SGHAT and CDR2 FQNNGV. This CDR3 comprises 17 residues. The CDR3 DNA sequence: TGTGCCAGCAGCAACGCCTTCAGGGTCCTAGTCACCTACGAGCAGTACTTC. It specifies CASSNAFRVLVTYEQYF.

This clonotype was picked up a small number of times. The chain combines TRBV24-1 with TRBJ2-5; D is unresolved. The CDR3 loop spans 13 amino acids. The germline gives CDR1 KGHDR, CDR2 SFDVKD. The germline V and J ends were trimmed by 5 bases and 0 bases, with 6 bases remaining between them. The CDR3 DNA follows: TGTGCCACCAGTGCCGCCGACCAAGAGACCCAGTACTTC. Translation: CATSAADQETQYF.

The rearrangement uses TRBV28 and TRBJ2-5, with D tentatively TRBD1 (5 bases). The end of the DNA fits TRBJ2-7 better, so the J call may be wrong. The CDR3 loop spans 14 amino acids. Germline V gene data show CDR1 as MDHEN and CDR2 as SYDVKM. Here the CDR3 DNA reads TGTGCCAGCAGTAGGACACCCGTGTATCGCGAGCAGTACTTC. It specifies CASSRTPVYREQYF.

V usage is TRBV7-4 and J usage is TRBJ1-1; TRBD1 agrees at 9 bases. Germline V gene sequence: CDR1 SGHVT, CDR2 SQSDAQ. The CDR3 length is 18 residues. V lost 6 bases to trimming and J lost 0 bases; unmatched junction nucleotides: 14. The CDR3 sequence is CASSSKGTGSILNTEAFF. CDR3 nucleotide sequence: TGTGCCAGCAGTTCTAAAGGGACAGGGAGTATCTTGAACACTGAAGCTTTCTTT.

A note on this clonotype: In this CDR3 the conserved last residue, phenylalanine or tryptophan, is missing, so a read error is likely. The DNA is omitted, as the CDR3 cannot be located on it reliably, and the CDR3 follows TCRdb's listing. CDR3 amino acids: CASSFSAGSQETQYFGP. The chain uses TRBV7-9 and TRBJ2-3; TRBD1 is the table's D call and was not checked against the DNA. The germline gives CDR1 SEHNR, CDR2 FQNEAQ (reference sequence). The CDR3 has 17 amino acids, counting both end residues.

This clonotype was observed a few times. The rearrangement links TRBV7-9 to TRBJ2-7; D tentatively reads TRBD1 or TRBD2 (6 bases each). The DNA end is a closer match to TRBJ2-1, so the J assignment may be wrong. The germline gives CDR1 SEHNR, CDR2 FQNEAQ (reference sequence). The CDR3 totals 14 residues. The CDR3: CASTMGGVYNEQFF. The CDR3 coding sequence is TGTGCCAGCACTATGGGGGGCGTTTACAATGAGCAGTTCTTC.

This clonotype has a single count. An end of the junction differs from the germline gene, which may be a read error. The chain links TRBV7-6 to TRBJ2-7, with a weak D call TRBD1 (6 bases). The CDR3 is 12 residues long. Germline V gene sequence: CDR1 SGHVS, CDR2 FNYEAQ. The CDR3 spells CASSLDRNPLHF. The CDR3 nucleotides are TGTGCCAGCAGCCTGGACAGAAATCCCCTCCACTTC.

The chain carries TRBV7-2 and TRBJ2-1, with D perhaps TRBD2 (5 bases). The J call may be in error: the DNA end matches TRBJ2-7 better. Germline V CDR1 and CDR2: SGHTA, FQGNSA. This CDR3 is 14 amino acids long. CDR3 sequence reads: CASSFDRDSYEQYF. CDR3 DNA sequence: TGTGCCAGCAGCTTCGACCGGGACTCCTACGAGCAGTACTTC.

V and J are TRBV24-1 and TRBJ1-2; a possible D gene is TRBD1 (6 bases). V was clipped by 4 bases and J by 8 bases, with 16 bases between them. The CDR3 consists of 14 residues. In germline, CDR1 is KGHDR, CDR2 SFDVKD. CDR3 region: CATSDRVDSEGYTF. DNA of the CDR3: TGTGCCACCAGTGACCGGGTGGACAGTGAGGGCTACACCTTC.

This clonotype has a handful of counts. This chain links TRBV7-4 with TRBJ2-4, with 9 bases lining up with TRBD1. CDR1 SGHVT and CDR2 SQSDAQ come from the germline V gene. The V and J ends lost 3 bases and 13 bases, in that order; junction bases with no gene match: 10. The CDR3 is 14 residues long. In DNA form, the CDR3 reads TGTGCCAGCAGCTTGGGGACAGGGATCCATGAGCAGTACTTC. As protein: CASSLGTGIHEQYF.

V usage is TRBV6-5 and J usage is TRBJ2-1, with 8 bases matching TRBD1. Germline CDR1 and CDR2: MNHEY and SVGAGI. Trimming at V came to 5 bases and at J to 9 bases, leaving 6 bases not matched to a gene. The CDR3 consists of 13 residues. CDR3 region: CASSGQGPLEQFF. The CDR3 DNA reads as TGTGCCAGCAGTGGACAGGGACCCCTTGAGCAGTTCTTC.

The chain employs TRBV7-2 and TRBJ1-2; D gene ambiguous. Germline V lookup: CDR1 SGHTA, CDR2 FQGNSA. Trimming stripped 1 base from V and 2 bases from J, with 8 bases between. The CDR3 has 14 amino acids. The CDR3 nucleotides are TGTGCCAGCAGCTTAGTTTGGACGAACTATGGCTACACCTTC. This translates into CASSLVWTNYGYTF.

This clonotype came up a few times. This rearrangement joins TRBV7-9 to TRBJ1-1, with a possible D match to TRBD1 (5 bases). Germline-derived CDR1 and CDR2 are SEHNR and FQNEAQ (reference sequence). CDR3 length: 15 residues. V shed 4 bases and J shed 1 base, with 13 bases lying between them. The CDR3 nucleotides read TGTGCCAGCAGCTCCAGACAGAGATCGAACACTGAAGCTTTCTTT. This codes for CASSSRQRSNTEAFF.

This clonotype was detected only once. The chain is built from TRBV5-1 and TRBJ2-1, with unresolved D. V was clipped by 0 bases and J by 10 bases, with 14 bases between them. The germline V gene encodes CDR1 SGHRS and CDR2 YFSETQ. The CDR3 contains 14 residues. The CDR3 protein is CASSLGAATFEQFF. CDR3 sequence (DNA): TGCGCCAGCAGCTTGGGAGCCGCCACCTTCGAGCAGTTCTTC.